These T cell receptor beta chains were read from a single sample in a study of blood T cell repertoires in COVID-19. Here immunoSEQ multiplex PCR was the method, and the copy in TCRdb shows in-frame clones only, minus some. The sample carries over 35,000 clones, about 88% recorded once. The sequenced sample consisted of peripheral blood. These receptors were obtained from a man between 65 and 80 years old with active COVID-19. Each CDR3 is given with its conserved first and last residue. D genes are given only for firm matches. A clone size is listed for some rows: how often the clone was seen (once, few, many), or a class if it is expanded.

V gene: TRBV12-3/TRBV12-4
D gene: -
J gene: TRBJ1-4
clone size: -
CDR3 protein: CASAPGVEKLFF
CDR3 DNA: TGTGCCAGTGCGCCGGGAGTTGAAAAACTGTTTTTT

V gene: TRBV5-4
D gene: -
J gene: TRBJ2-1
clone size: -
CDR3 protein: CASSLGGGQFF
CDR3 DNA: TGTGCCAGCAGCTTGGGGGGAGGGCAGTTCTTC

V gene: TRBV6-5
D gene: -
J gene: TRBJ2-4
clone size: -
CDR3 protein: CASRTGGIKNIQYF
CDR3 DNA: TGTGCCAGCAGGACGGGGGGCATCAAAAACATTCAGTACTTC

V gene: TRBV19
D gene: -
J gene: TRBJ2-1
clone size: -
CDR3 protein: CASRFQVSYNEQFF
CDR3 DNA: TGTGCCAGTAGGTTCCAGGTCTCCTACAATGAGCAGTTCTTC

V gene: TRBV7-2
D gene: TRBD2
J gene: TRBJ2-7
clone size: -
CDR3 protein: CASSLIAGENYEQYF
CDR3 DNA: TGTGCCAGCAGCTTAATAGCGGGGGAGAACTACGAGCAGTACTTC

V gene: TRBV24-1
D gene: TRBD2
J gene: TRBJ2-3
clone size: -
CDR3 protein: CATSDLQISSGGYTDTQYF
CDR3 DNA: TGTGCCACCAGTGATTTGCAGATCTCTAGCGGGGGGTACACAGATACGCAGTATTTT

V gene: TRBV27
D gene: TRBD2
J gene: TRBJ2-1
clone size: -
CDR3 protein: CASRRGGLAGLLNEQFF
CDR3 DNA: TGTGCCAGCAGACGAGGGGGCCTAGCGGGATTATTGAATGAGCAGTTCTTC

V gene: TRBV3-1/TRBV3-2
D gene: TRBD2
J gene: TRBJ2-1
clone size: -
CDR3 protein: CASSHPRTSVHEQFF
CDR3 DNA: TGTGCCAGCAGCCATCCAAGGACTAGCGTGCATGAGCAGTTCTTC

V gene: TRBV18
D gene: -
J gene: TRBJ1-1
clone size: few
CDR3 protein: CASSPDRKNTEAFF
CDR3 DNA: TGTGCCAGCTCACCCGACAGGAAGAACACTGAAGCTTTCTTT

V gene: TRBV9
D gene: -
J gene: TRBJ2-5
clone size: -
CDR3 protein: CASSVGAGEETQYF
CDR3 DNA: TGTGCCAGCAGCGTAGGGGCAGGGGAAGAGACCCAGTACTTC